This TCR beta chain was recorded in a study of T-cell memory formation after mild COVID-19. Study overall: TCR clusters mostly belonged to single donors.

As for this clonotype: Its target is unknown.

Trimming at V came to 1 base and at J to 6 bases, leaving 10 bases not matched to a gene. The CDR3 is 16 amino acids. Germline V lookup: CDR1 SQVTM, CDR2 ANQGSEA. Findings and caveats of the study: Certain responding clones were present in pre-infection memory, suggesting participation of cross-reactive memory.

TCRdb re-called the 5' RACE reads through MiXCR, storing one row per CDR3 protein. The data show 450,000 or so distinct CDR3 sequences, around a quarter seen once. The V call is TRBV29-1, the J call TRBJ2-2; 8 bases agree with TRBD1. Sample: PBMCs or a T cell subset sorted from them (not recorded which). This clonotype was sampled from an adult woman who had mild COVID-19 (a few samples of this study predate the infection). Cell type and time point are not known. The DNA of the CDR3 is TGCAGCGTTGAAGCCTCAGGGACAGGTCTCGCCGGGGAGCTGTTTTTT. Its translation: CSVEASGTGLAGELFF.